This entry lists 14 T cell receptor beta chains sequenced from one sample in a study of human T cells and chemical hapten exposure. Time point given: patch test 1, 2 weeks after DPC sensitization. Noted treatment: therapeutic diphenylcyclopropenone sensitization with weekly scalp DPC. TCRdb itself ran the RACE reads through MiXCR, one entry per CDR3 protein. The profile shows about 380,000 distinct CDR3 sequences, roughly 4.8% of them singletons. This sample comprised whole blood, obtained in connection with sensitization to the hapten diphenylcyclopropenone (DPC). Source of these receptors: a woman in her forties or fifties with alopecia areata. Some clones in this sample may be carry-over from other donors' samples.

This clonotype was found a few times. J is TRBJ2-3 and V is TRBV25-1; D gene unclear. The CDR3 totals 16 residues. Trimming removed 3 bases at V and 0 bases at J, with 13 bases between. Germline V gene lookup returns CDR1 MGHDK and CDR2 SYGVNS. The CDR3 sequence is CASSDGLRSSTDTQYF. The DNA for the CDR3 is TGTGCCAGCAGTGACGGATTACGTTCAAGCACAGATACGCAGTATTTT.

This clonotype was recorded at least ten times. The chain employs TRBV28 and TRBJ2-7, with D tentatively TRBD2 (6 bases). The CDR3 extends over 15 amino acids. The germline gives CDR1 MDHEN, CDR2 SYDVKM. Here the CDR3 DNA reads TGTGAGACGCGGGGCAGCTCAAACCGCCCCTACGAGCAGTACTTC. Its translation is CETRGSSNRPYEQYF.

There are many counts of this clonotype. V and J are TRBV5-4 and TRBJ2-3, with D possibly TRBD2 on 5 matching bases. This CDR3 has 13 amino acids. Per the germline V gene, CDR1 is SGHNT and CDR2 is YYREEE (reference sequence). V was pared by 3 bases and J by 4 bases, with 9 bases between. CDR3 amino acids: CASSYWGADTQYF. The CDR3 coding sequence is TGTGCCAGCAGCTACTGGGGAGCAGATACGCAGTATTTT.

In this sample, this clonotype turned up many times. The chain combines TRBV5-5 with TRBJ2-3; D not resolved. The CDR3 spans 12 residues. Per the germline V gene, CDR1 is SGHKS and CDR2 is YYEKEE (reference sequence). Trimming stripped 4 bases from V and 2 bases from J, with 5 bases between. CDR3 amino acids: CASSGYTDTQYF. The DNA of the CDR3 is TGTGCCAGCAGCGGATACACAGATACGCAGTATTTT.

This clonotype was seen ten or more times. The chain recombines TRBV6-6 with TRBJ2-7; the D gene is possibly TRBD2 (6 bases). Trimming removed 2 bases from V and 5 bases from J, with 10 bases in between. Germline V gene sequence: CDR1 MNHNY, CDR2 SVGAGI (reference sequence). CDR3 length: 13 residues. In DNA form, the CDR3 reads TGTGCCAGCAGTTACCCGGGAGTGGACGAGCAGTACTTC. The encoded protein is CASSYPGVDEQYF.

The chain is built from TRBV5-1 and TRBJ2-1; tentatively, D is TRBD1 (5 bases). The CDR3 sequence is 15 residues long. The germline gives CDR1 SGHRS, CDR2 YFSETQ. V was clipped by 3 bases and J by 1 base, with 11 bases between them. The CDR3 reads CASSWGGNSYNEQFF. CDR3 DNA: TGCGCCAGCAGCTGGGGCGGTAATTCCTACAATGAGCAGTTCTTC.

This clonotype was recorded many times. This chain uses TRBV28 with TRBJ2-5; TRBD2 is a possible D gene (5 bases). The germline V and J ends were trimmed by 8 bases and 1 base, with 17 bases remaining between them. The germline gives CDR1 MDHEN, CDR2 SYDVKM. The CDR3 runs 15 residues. CDR3 sequence reads: CASLSTPGFQETQYF. In nucleotides, the CDR3 is TGTGCCAGCCTTTCCACGCCGGGGTTCCAAGAGACCCAGTACTTC.

Notes on this clonotype: Just one base apart from a much larger clone, this may be a read error. V is TRBV20-1 and J is TRBJ2-1; the D gene could be TRBD1 or TRBD2 (6 bases each). There are 14 residues in the CDR3. Germline loops: CDR1 DFQATT, CDR2 SNEGSKA (reference sequence). Deletions cut 3 bases from V and 3 bases from J, with 12 bases between. CDR3 nucleotide sequence: TGCAGTGCTAGGGTGGGGGGCCACTACAATGAGCAGTTCTTC. Encoded protein: CSARVGGHYNEQFF.

This clonotype was detected many times. V usage is TRBV6-6 and J usage is TRBJ2-2; D uncertain. Looked up from germline, CDR1 is MNHNY and CDR2 is SVGAGI (reference sequence). The CDR3 has 14 amino acids. V was shortened by 0 bases and J by 5 bases, with 7 bases between the two germline ends. CDR3 in DNA: TGTGCCAGCAGTTACTCGCCCGAAACCGGGGAGCTGTTTTTT. Translated, it gives CASSYSPETGELFF.

This clonotype was found many times. The chain is built from TRBV20-1 and TRBJ2-7; either TRBD1 or TRBD2 may supply D (5 bases each). Trimming removed 3 bases at V and 1 base at J, with 13 bases between. CDR1 and CDR2 (germline): DFQATT, SNEGSKA (reference sequence). The CDR3 is 14 amino acids. As DNA, the CDR3 is TGCAGTGCTAGCCCCACTAGGGGATCCTACGAGCAGTACTTC. Translating it yields CSASPTRGSYEQYF.

The CDR3 sequence: CASSLETQANEQFF. The CDR3 region has the DNA TGTGCCAGCAGCTTAGAAACGCAGGCCAATGAGCAGTTCTTC. This sequence joins TRBV7-2 and TRBJ2-1; unclear D gene. This CDR3 contains 14 residues. Trimming pared 1 base from V and 6 bases from J, leaving 10 bases between. The V gene's germline CDR1 is SGHTA and CDR2 FQGNSA.

This clonotype was seen only a few times. This sequence joins TRBV12-3 or TRBV12-4 and TRBJ1-1; D may be TRBD1 (5 bases). There are 13 residues in the CDR3. The V end lost 6 bases, the J end lost 0 bases, and 8 bases lay between the germline ends. The CDR3 nucleotides are TGTGCCAGCAGGGGGGGAGTGAACACTGAAGCTTTCTTT. It specifies CASRGGVNTEAFF.

This chain links TRBV12-3 or TRBV12-4 with TRBJ1-2; TRBD1 is a possible D gene (6 bases). This CDR3 comprises 16 residues. V lost 1 base to trimming and J lost 3 bases, with 15 bases between them. CDR3 DNA sequence: TGTGCCAGCAGTTTAGACGGACGGCCAGGGGACTATGGCTACACCTTC. Its translation: CASSLDGRPGDYGYTF.

This clonotype was recorded a few times. The CDR3 DNA is TGTGCCAGCACCATAACTAGCGGGGGTTACAATGAGCAGTTCTTC. It is translated as CASTITSGGYNEQFF. V and J are TRBV12-3 or TRBV12-4 and TRBJ2-1; 11 nucleotides match TRBD2. J lost 4 bases, V lost 7 bases, and 6 bases had no gene match. The CDR3 length is 15 residues.